This TCR beta chain was obtained from a study of cytomegalovirus exposure and HLA in healthy donors (dated by TCRdb to about 2017). Regarding the research as a whole: In an earlier analysis of 587 of the donors, 250 to 350 Gb of sequence data and approximately 100 million unique TCR beta sequences from 180 million or so T cells were reported. An early release covering roughly 600 HLA-typed donors comprised around 300 gigabases of sequencing data and roughly 86 million unique TCR sequences. Of the approximately 400 genotyped donors, 81% fell in the genetic ancestry cluster associated with self-reported Caucasian donors. The study was designed to test whether signatures of past pathogen exposure could be identified by cataloging public T cell receptors. The study profiled the T cell repertoires of more than 500 subjects by immunosequencing and related them to cytomegalovirus serostatus. A separate validation cohort of roughly 110 different subjects was used in addition to the 666-subject first cohort. The study combined high-throughput TCR immunosequencing, statistical association of individual TCRs with disease status, and machine learning to predict cytomegalovirus infection status. A later analysis re-analyzed previously published TCR beta repertoires from about 730 donors and added high-resolution HLA genotyping to study TCR occurrence patterns. The later analysis used no new phenotypic data to find candidate immune exposures, relying instead on TCR beta sequences and their occurrence across donors. In an earlier analysis of about 590 of the donors, high-throughput TCR beta sequencing was used to judge whether each TCR beta V gene segment behaved as functional or pseudogenic. Donor age, sex, ethnicity and CMV serostatus were collected together with the repertoire data. Genome-wide SNP genotypes for about 55% of the roughly 670 donors were used in a later genetic analysis, which treated that subset as a discovery cohort. All discovery cohort repertoires had been generated on a single sequencing platform. Both class I and class II loci were covered by HLA typing, at four-digit resolution. Typing coverage differed by locus: A, B, C, DRB1 and DQB1 were typed in roughly 629-630 donors, DQA1 in 522, DPA1 in 600 to 610, and DPB1 in 472. Roughly five DR-DQ haplotypes were handled as single units for association and clustering because linkage in the cohort was strong. Among about 390 genotyped donors of the cohort, an average of 235,054 unique TCR beta nucleotide sequences were sequenced per donor, approximately 20% of them non-productive.

Including cysteine and phenylalanine, the CDR3 has 11 amino acids. Just CDR3 DNA is preserved here, 33 bases in frame from base 1. Via the germline V gene, CDR1 is SGHAT and CDR2 FQNNGV. The trim is 0 bases for V and 5 bases for J, with a gap of 2 bases between the germline ends. Worth noting for this clone: What this receptor recognizes is not known. The sample holds no much larger clone one base away, and base qualities are not on file.

Beyond this particular receptor, the publication reports: A group of highly shared sequence variants was considered likely to be a technical artifact of the sequencing pipeline. In a later analysis, most CMV-associated TCR beta chains were found to appear HLA-restricted, with HLA associations seemingly driven largely by CMV exposure. Roughly 15 rarely observed V segments, including chromosome 9 orphons, were excluded from the earlier analysis of 550 to 700 of the donors because counts were too low. According to a later analysis, TCR association rates differed among HLA loci, with DRB1 alleles showing the most associated TCRs and HLA-C alleles showing the fewest. At a false discovery rate of 0.05, a later analysis linked 16,000 or so TCR beta sequences to specific HLA alleles. A later analysis reported that several top co-occurrence clusters appeared linked to parvovirus B19, influenza, CMV and Epstein-Barr virus. A later analysis found that HLA-associated TCR beta chains were more clonally expanded and had lower generation probabilities than equally common non-associated chains. According to the authors, the approach could potentially be generalized to other disease states and immunological phenotypes. For the cohort, immune exposure information was limited to CMV serostatus. In a later genetic analysis, a missense DCLRE1C variant was associated with V-gene and J-gene trimming of TCR beta chains, and the association was replicated in an independent cohort. An earlier analysis of 587 of the donors showed that most TCR beta V segments appeared in productive rearrangements either about 90% or about 30% of the time, which broadly matched IMGT annotations. Linkage disequilibrium might explain the correlated functional status among segregating V segments, but an unknown experimental factor could not be ruled out. The study listed 150 to 200 TCR beta chains as associated with cytomegalovirus. A further reported finding was that TCR beta sequences accurately predicted the HLA-A and HLA-B alleles for most subjects in the first cohort. Assigning TCR associations to individual alleles was difficult when HLA alleles, especially DR and DQ, strongly co-occurred. The classifier was reported to diagnose cytomegalovirus status with high specificity and sensitivity in both the original cohort and the validation cohort. In this cohort, only TCR beta chains were sequenced, and detectable features were limited by the absence of alpha or paired-chain data. Most TCR sequences were seen in very few donors, while some public TCRs were found in many individuals. Because the 87-base-pair reads could not distinguish some IMGT-functional V segments, including TRBV6-2 and TRBV6-3, those segments were excluded. Because HLA typing was missing for some donors at each locus, association tests included only the typed subset. Presence/absence analyses assumed roughly uniform sequencing depth across donors, an assumption that may not hold. In a later genetic analysis, fewer N-insertions in productive TCRs were reported among donors in an Asian-associated ancestry cluster than the roughly 670-donor mean. In vitro tests confirmed that three of the cytomegalovirus-associated TCR beta chains recognize cytomegalovirus antigens.

Library creation used the immunoSEQ multiplex PCR assay. A mixture of 60 forward primers for TCR Vbeta segments and 13 reverse primers for TCR Jbeta segments was used in the multiplex PCR. The CDR3 region of rearranged TCR beta genes was amplified from genomic DNA by a multiplex PCR assay. On the Illumina HiSeq System, the amplified TCR beta libraries were sequenced as 87-base-pair reads. For the original study's pipeline: In a later analysis, approximately 74 million unique TCR beta chains were counted across the roughly 670 repertoires, and approximately 11 million of these chains were shared by at least two donors. Raw reads were error-corrected and collapsed into unique sequences with a nearest-neighbor algorithm that merged closely related sequences to remove PCR and sequencing errors. V, D and J gene segments were assigned by aligning CDR3 sequences to IMGT reference sequences. Each retained sequence needed at least a six-nucleotide match to both a V gene segment and a J gene segment. Rearrangements were called productive when the CDR3 lacked stop codons and stayed in frame with V and J; all others were non-productive. CDR3 was defined according to IMGT convention as the region running from the second conserved V-encoded cysteine to the conserved J-encoded phenylalanine. The earlier analysis of about 620 of the donors excluded sequences that lacked an unambiguous match to a single V gene segment. In an earlier analysis of approximately 560 of the donors, a V segment was called functional when productive rearrangements were above 56.7%, and segregating when the standard deviation between donors exceeded 5%. A statistical classification framework was built for diagnosing cytomegalovirus status from the catalog of TCR beta chain sequences. A later analysis assigned V and J genes by comparing TCR nucleotide sequences with IMGT/GENE-DB human TR gene sequences. A later analysis assigned CDR3 sequences and most-parsimonious VDJ recombination scenarios with the TCRdist pipeline. In a later analysis, every TCR beta chain was defined by the combination of its CDR3 amino acid sequence and its V-gene family, and reads without a unique V-gene family were dropped. As a way to deal with suspected cross-contamination and a sequencing artifact, a later analysis dropped 450 to 600 nucleotide sequences that were highly shared and had low generation probability. In a later analysis, a clonal expansion index for each public chain was calculated from normalized within-repertoire ranks of inferred template counts. In a later analysis, generation probabilities were computed with a VDJ recombination model fitted to out-of-frame rearrangements, and the resulting probabilities were checked against IGoR. Hypergeometric tests were used in a later analysis to score TCR-TCR, TCR-HLA and TCR-CMV co-occurrence, with a repertoire-size bias correction applied to the TCR pairs. To estimate false discovery rates, a later analysis permuted the HLA or CMV assignments 20 times. In a later analysis, co-occurring TCRs were grouped using DBSCAN, and TCRdist sequence similarity was added for clustering within HLA-allele-positive subsets. Co-occurrence clustering excluded repertoires with fewer than 30,000 or more than 120,000 public chains, plus five with anomalous nucleotide sharing. TCRdb obtained this table from immuneACCESS and retained in-frame rearrangements with V and J assigned. These tables miss some clones; where compared with another copy, unresolved V genes account for less than half of the shortfall, and the remainder is unexplained. V and J calls plus clone size are reproduced from that table; the DNA served to infer D and trimming. This sample gives over 150,000 clones in total; roughly 80% of them show up just once. 2% to 2.5% of the sample rests with the top ten.

In total, 500 to 700 healthy bone marrow donors made up the cohort. Cohort members were all nominally healthy when sampled, although unrecorded immune exposures were likely present. The donor was CMV seronegative and was included in the group of a few hundred seronegative cohort members. A peripheral blood sample was provided by each donor, and peripheral blood mononuclear cells were used for TCR beta sequencing. Genomic DNA was extracted from the blood cell samples with the Qiagen DNeasy Blood Extraction Kit. The sequenced material came from PBMCs. The clonotype comes from a male donor in good health and CMV-seronegative. The sequence is built from TRBV11-2 and TRBJ2-7; no D gene call is confident. The DNA sequence is as follows: TGTGCCAGCAGCTTAGACAACGAGCAGTACTTC. This is translated as CASSLDNEQYF.